The present entry profiles one T cell receptor (beta chain) with its context. What it binds is not known. Adults of Caucasian background living in Nashville, Tennessee made up all donors. This sample stems from a study of shared clonotypes between healthy human individuals. Broader study findings: Blood was the only sampled material, and tissue repertoires likely differ. Genetic and exposure-history diversity was limited by the small donor number.

Unsorted PBMC replicate PCRs used about 310 ng DNA, tens of thousands of T cell genomes. The repertoire was sequenced with immunoSEQ multiplex PCR; TCRdb's copy has only in-frame clones and lacks some. The table shows 450,000 to 650,000 clones, with just over 75% occurring only once. With V trimmed by 3 bases and J by 6 bases, 8 bases remained unmatched. The CDR3 totals 16 residues. From germline, CDR1 is SGHDN and CDR2 FVKESK. The V and J genes are TRBV14 and TRBJ2-3; 11 bases match TRBD2. The sequence came from a woman between 40 and 55 years old in good health. Some clones in this sample may be carry-over from other donors' samples. Specimen: PBMCs. The CDR3 DNA reads TGTGCCAGCAGCCAGCCCGGGACTAGCGGAATTGATACGCAGTATTTT. Translation: CASSQPGTSGIDTQYF.